This T cell receptor (beta chain) originates from a study of CD8+ T cells in alopecia areata. cDNA reverse transcribed from extracted RNA served as the sequencing template. The assay was immunoSEQ multiplex PCR, and TCRdb's table has in-frame clones only and misses some. The profile covers 130,000 to 150,000 clones, with approximately 80% appearing a single time and 25% taken by the ten largest. Remarks on this clone: The antigen remains unidentified.

Treatment noted: oral pan-JAK inhibitor, 5-10 mg twice daily. The CDR3 sequence is 15 residues long. V lost 3 bases and J lost 0, with 13 bases in between. Germline loops: CDR1 SGHRS, CDR2 YFSETQ. Study-wide findings and caveats: Scalp samples also yield sequences from resident alphabeta T cells of normal skin.

This material consisted of CD8+ T cells sorted from blood, taken at week 4, from a patient treated with tofacitinib. The receptor was derived from a human donor with alopecia areata. The chain is built from TRBV5-1 and TRBJ2-7; D is perhaps TRBD2 (5 bases). CDR3 nucleotide sequence: TGCGCCAGCAGCTCCCGATGGGGAGACTCCTACGAGCAGTACTTC. Its protein is CASSSRWGDSYEQYF.